This T cell receptor beta chain was recovered during a study of shared clonotypes between healthy human individuals. The wider study: Each donor had three CD4 naive, three CD4 memory, two CD8 naive and one CD8 memory plate.

Trimming pared 3 bases from V and 0 bases from J, leaving 15 bases between. The CDR3 loop spans 16 amino acids. Germline V gene sequence: CDR1 KGHSH, CDR2 LQKENI. The table came from immunoSEQ multiplex PCR; TCRdb's copy has only in-frame clones and leaves some out. The sample contains over a million clones, around 95% of which appear only once. The clonotype was recovered from a man younger than 45 in good health. The sequencing input was naive CD4+ T cells sorted from blood. Subset denoted: CD45RA+ positively selected. The chain combines TRBV18 with TRBJ2-7; no clear D. The CDR3 DNA sequence: TGTGCCAGCTCACCTCTCGACGGTCAAGTCTCCTACGAGCAGTACTTC. This codes for CASSPLDGQVSYEQYF.